This T cell receptor (beta chain) comes out of a study of radiotherapy plus CTLA-4 blockade in lung cancer. The overall study: 15% to 20% of patients responded objectively, and about 30% achieved disease control.

About this clone itself: Its target is unknown.

Only in-frame clones appear in the TCRdb table, and some are missing; sequencing was by immunoSEQ multiplex PCR. The top ten clones hold roughly a quarter of a sample with approximately 46,000 clones, about 88% of them seen once. Whole-study results and caveats: The best prediction of response reportedly came from early blood T cell clone dynamics, with interferon-beta.

CTLA-4 blockade using ipilimumab, together with focal radiation, was received by patients with chemo-refractory metastatic non-small-cell lung cancer. The source material was peripheral blood, sampled from a patient treated with radiotherapy plus ipilimumab. The origin of this receptor is a human donor with non-small cell lung cancer whose response to radiotherapy plus ipilimumab could not be evaluated.

This chain's CDR3 is CASSLALGANTEAFF. The CDR3, as DNA: TGTGCCAGCAGCTTGGCCCTAGGGGCGAACACTGAAGCTTTCTTT. The chain joins TRBV5-5 to TRBJ1-1; D might be TRBD1 (5 bases). V dropped 0 bases and J dropped 1 base, with 10 bases sitting between them. CDR1 is SGHKS and CDR2 is YYEKEE in the germline V gene (reference sequence). The CDR3 has 15 residues.